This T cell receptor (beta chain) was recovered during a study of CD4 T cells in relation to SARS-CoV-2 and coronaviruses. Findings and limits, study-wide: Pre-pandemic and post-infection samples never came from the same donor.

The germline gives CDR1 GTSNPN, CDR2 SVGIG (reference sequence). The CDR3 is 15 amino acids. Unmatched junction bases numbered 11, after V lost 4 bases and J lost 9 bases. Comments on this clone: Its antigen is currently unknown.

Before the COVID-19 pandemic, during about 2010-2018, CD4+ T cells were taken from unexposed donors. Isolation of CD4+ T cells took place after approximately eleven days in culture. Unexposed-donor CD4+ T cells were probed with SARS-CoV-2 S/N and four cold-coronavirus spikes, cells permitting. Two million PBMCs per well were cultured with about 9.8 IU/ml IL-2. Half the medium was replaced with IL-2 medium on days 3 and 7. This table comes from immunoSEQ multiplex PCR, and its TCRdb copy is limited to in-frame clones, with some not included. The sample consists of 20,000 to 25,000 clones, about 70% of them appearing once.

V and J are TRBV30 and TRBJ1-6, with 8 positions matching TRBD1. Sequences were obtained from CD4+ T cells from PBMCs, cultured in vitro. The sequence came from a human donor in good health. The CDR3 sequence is CAWTTQGGEISPLHF. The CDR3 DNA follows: TGTGCCTGGACCACACAGGGGGGCGAGATTTCACCCCTCCACTTT. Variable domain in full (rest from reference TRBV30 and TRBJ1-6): SQTIHQWPATLVQPVGSPLSLECTVEGTSNPNLYWYRQAAGRGLQLLFYSVGIGQISSEVPQNLSASRPQDRQFILSSKKLLLSDSGFYLCAWTTQGGEISPLHFGNGTRLTVT.